Here is one T cell receptor (beta chain) with its context. The antigen this receptor binds is unknown. Per-base qualities were not stored, and no clone one base away is much larger. This sample was included in a study of blood T cell repertoires in COVID-19 (dated by TCRdb to the early 2020s). Study-level background: The collaborator samples originated in the United States, Italy and Spain and spanned the acute and convalescent phases of COVID-19. Samples were obtained from the ongoing ImmuneRACE study (first 160 participants) and from roughly 1,300 subjects provided by 6 global collaborators. The material from the prospective study consisted of cDNA or gDNA derived from T cells, B-cell-depleted T cells, or PBMCs. The dataset comprised deeply sampled blood TCRbeta repertoires from subjects exposed to, actively infected with, or recovered from COVID-19. Where available, HLA class I and class II types were obtained from metadata supplied by the sample provider rather than from assay-based typing. The sample metadata nearly always contained a de-identified subject ID, COVID-19 status, age in years and sex. A freely available public database, intended as a resource for researchers studying the immune response to SARS-CoV-2, is where the repertoires were released. Results and caveats for the whole study, not just this receptor: The quantity of clinical and demographic metadata differed by source and by participant and was supplied without curation.

After removal of 4 bases from V and 4 bases from J, the junction retains 6 bases not matched to a gene. The CDR3, from cysteine to phenylalanine, totals 15 residues. Only the CDR3 DNA is retained, 45 bases long and in frame from the first base. The germline V gene (reference sequence) yields LGHDT for CDR1 and YNNKEL for CDR2. Each collaborating institution followed its own protocols to collect whole blood in K2EDTA tubes. Collaborator samples were shipped for TCRbeta analysis as frozen whole blood, isolated PBMCs, or DNA extracted from either sample type. The immunoSEQ Assay, a bias-controlled multiplex PCR, was used to amplify TCRbeta CDR3 regions from genomic DNA. The source study handled its data this way. The number of nucleated cells in each sample was estimated by amplification of reference gene primers within the assay. To quantify the absolute abundance of each unique TCRbeta CDR3 rearrangement, sequence reads were collapsed and filtered. For each sample, productive Simpson clonality was calculated as the square root of Simpson's diversity index across productive rearrangements. TCRdb retrieved this table from immuneACCESS and kept in-frame rearrangements only. Not all clones are present; in checked studies, unresolved V genes account for under half, and no reason is known for the remainder. That table gives V, J and clone size, and the DNA gave D and trimming. The table for this sample lists some 70,000 clones; roughly 85% of them were counted only once. Around 1.4% of the sample belongs to the ten largest clones.

The sequence was obtained from a woman aged 55-69 years with acute or convalescent COVID-19. The sequenced sample was peripheral blood. The sequence links TRBV3-1 (or the pseudogene TRBV3-2) to TRBJ1-2, and TRBD1 aligns with 10 junction nucleotides. The CDR3: CASSPGTGAPYGYTF. The DNA sequence is TGTGCCAGCAGCCCGGGGACAGGGGCCCCCTATGGCTACACCTTC.